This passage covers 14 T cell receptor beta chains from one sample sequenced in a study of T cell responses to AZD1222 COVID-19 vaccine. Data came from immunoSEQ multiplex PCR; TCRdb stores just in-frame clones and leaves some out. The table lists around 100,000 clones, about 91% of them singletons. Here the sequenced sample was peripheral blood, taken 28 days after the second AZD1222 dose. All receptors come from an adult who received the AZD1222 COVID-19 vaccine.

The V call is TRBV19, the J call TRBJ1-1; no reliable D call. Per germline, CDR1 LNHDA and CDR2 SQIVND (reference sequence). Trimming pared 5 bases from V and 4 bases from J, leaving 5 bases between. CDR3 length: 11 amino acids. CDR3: CASSVGTEAFF. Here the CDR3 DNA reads TGTGCCAGTAGTGTGGGCACTGAAGCTTTCTTT.

The CDR3 DNA is TGTGCCAGCAGCCAAGATCTGGCTAGCGGGGGGAACACCGGGGAGCTGTTTTTT. Its translation: CASSQDLASGGNTGELFF. The chain joins TRBV4-2 to TRBJ2-2, with TRBD2 matching 10 bases. V lost 0 bases and J lost 1; bases outside the gene matches: 5. This CDR3 is 18 amino acids long. Germline V CDR1 and CDR2: LGHNA, YNFKEQ.

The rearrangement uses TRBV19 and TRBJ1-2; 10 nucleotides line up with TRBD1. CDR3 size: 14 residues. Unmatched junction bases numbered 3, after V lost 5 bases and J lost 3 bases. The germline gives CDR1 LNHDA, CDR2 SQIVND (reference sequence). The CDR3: CASSRQGADYGYTF. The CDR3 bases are TGTGCCAGTAGTCGACAGGGGGCGGACTATGGCTACACCTTC.

Here the CDR3 reads CSAAGVEGGTQYF. In nucleotides, the CDR3 is TGCAGCGCTGCTGGGGTCGAGGGAGGGACCCAGTACTTC. This sequence joins TRBV29-1 and TRBJ2-5, with D possibly being TRBD2 (6 bases). Germline CDR1 reads SQVTM; CDR2 reads ANQGSEA. The CDR3 is made up of 13 amino acids. The V end lost 7 bases, the J end lost 7 bases, and 19 bases lay between the germline ends.

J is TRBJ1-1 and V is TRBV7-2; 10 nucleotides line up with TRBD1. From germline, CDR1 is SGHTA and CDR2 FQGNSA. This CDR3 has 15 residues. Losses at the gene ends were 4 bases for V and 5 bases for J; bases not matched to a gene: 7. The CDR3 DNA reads TGTGCCAGCAGCTCAGTGGGACAGGGGCAAACTGAAGCTTTCTTT. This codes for CASSSVGQGQTEAFF. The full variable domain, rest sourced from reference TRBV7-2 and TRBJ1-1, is GAGVSQSPSNKVTEKGKDVELRCDPISGHTALYWYRQSLGQGLEFLIYFQGNSAPDKSGLPSDRFSAERTGGSVSTLTIQRTQQEDSAVYLCASSSVGQGQTEAFFGQGTRLTVV.

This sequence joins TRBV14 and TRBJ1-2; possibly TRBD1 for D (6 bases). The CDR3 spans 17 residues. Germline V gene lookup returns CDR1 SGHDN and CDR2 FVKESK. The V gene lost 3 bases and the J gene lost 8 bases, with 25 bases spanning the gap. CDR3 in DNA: TGTGCCAGCAGCCAGTCAAGGTTACGGGGGGCAGTTCGAGGCTACACCTTC. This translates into CASSQSRLRGAVRGYTF.

CDR3 protein: CASSVDARGIDGYTF. In DNA, the CDR3 is TGTGCCAGCAGCGTAGACGCCAGGGGAATCGATGGCTACACCTTC. The chain uses TRBV9 and TRBJ1-2, with a tentative D call TRBD1 (6 bases). This CDR3 is 15 amino acids long. Germline V gene data show CDR1 as SGDLS and CDR2 as YYNGEE. V dropped 0 bases and J dropped 6 bases, with 15 bases sitting between them.

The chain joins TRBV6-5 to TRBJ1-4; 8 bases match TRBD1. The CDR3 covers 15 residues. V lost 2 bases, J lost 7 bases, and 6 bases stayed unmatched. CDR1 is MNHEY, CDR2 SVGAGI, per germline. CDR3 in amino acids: CASSYQPGQGEKLFF. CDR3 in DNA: TGTGCCAGCAGTTACCAACCCGGACAGGGTGAAAAACTGTTTTTT.

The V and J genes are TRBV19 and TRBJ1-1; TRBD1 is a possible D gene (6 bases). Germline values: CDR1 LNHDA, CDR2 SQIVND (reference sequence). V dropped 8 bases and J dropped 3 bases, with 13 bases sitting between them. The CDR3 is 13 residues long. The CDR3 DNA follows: TGTGCCAGTGGTTCCAAGGGGGACACTGAAGCTTTCTTT. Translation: CASGSKGDTEAFF.

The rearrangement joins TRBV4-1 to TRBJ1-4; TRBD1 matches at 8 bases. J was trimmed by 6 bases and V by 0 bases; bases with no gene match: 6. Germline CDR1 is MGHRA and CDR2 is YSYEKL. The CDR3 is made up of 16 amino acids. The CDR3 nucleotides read TGCGCCAGCAGCCAAGATTCCGGGACAGGACATGAAAAACTGTTTTTT. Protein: CASSQDSGTGHEKLFF.

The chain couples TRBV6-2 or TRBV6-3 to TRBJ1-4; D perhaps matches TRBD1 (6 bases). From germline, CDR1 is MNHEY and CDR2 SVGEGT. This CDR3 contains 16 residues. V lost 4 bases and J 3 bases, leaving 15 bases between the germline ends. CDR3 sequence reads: CASSFLTGSANEKLFF. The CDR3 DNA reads TGTGCCAGCAGTTTCCTTACAGGGTCGGCTAATGAAAAACTGTTTTTT.

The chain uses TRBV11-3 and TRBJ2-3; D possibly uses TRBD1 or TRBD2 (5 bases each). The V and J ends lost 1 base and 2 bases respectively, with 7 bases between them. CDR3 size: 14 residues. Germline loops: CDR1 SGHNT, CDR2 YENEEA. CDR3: CASSLGGVTDTQYF. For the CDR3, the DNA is TGTGCCAGCAGCTTAGGAGGGGTCACAGATACGCAGTATTTT.

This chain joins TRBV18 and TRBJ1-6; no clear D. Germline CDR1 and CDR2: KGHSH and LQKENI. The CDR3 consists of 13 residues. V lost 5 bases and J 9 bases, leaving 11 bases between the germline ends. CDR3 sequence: CASSDTASSPLHF. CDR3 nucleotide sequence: TGTGCCAGCTCAGACACAGCTAGTTCACCCCTCCACTTT.

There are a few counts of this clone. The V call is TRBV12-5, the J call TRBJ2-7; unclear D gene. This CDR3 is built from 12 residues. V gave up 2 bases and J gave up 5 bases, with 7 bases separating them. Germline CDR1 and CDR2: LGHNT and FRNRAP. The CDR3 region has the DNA TGTGCTAGTGGTTTGAGTCCCCACGAGCAGTACTTC. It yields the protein CASGLSPHEQYF.